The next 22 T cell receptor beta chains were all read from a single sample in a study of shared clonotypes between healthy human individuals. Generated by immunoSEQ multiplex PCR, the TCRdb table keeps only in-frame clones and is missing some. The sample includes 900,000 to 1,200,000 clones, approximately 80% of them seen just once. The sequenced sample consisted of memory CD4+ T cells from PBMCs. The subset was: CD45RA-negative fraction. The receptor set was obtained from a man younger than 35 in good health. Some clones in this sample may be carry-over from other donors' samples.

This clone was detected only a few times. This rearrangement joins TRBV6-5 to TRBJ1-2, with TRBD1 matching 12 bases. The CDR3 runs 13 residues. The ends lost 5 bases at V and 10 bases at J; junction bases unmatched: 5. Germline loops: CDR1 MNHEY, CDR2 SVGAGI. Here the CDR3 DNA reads TGTGCCAGCAGTGTCGGGACAGGGGGCTCCTACACCTTC. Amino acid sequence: CASSVGTGGSYTF.

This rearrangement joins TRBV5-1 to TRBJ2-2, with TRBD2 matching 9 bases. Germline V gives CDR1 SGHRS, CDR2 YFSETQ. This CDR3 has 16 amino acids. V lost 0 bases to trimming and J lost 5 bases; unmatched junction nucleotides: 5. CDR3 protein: CASSLAAGGGTGELFF. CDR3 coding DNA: TGCGCCAGCAGCTTGGCAGCGGGAGGAGGTACCGGGGAGCTGTTTTTT.

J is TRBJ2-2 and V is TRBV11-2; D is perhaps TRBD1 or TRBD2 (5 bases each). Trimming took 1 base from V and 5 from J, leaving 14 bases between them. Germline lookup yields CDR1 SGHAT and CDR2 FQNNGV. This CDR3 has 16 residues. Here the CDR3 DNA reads TGTGCCAGCAGCTTAGGTTCAATCGAGGGGACCGGGGAGCTGTTTTTT. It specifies CASSLGSIEGTGELFF.

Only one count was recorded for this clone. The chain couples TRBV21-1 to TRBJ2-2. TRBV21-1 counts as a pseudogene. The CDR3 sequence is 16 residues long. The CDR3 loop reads CASSRRTLLNTGELFF. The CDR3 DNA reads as TGTGCCAGCAGCCGACGGACCCTCTTGAACACCGGGGAGCTGTTTTTT.

The CDR3 here is CASSFSGAGPYEQYF. Written as DNA, the CDR3 is TGTGCCAGCAGCTTTTCCGGAGCAGGGCCCTACGAGCAGTACTTC. The chain uses TRBV7-3 and TRBJ2-7; a possible D gene is TRBD1 (5 bases). CDR1 and CDR2 from the germline V gene are SGHTA and FQGTGA. V was trimmed by 3 bases and J by 2 bases, leaving 14 bases between them. The CDR3 consists of 15 residues.

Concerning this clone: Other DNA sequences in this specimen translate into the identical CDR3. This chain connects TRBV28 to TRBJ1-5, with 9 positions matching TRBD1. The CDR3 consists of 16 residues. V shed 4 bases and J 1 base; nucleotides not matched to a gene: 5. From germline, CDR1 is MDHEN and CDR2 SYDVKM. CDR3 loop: CASSSPGQGSNQPQHF. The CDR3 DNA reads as TGTGCCAGCAGTTCACCCGGACAGGGGAGCAATCAGCCCCAGCATTTT.

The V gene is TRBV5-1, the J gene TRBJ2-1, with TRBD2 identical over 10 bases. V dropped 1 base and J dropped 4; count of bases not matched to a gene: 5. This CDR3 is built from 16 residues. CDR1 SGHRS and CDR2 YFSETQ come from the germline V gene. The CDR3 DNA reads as TGCGCCAGCAGCTTGAGCGGGAGGGCTGAATACAATGAGCAGTTCTTC. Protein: CASSLSGRAEYNEQFF.

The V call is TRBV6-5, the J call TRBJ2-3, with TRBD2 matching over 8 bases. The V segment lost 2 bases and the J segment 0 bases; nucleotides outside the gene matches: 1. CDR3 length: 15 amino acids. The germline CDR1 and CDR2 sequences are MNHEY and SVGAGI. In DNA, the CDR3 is TGTGCCAGCAGTTACGAGCGGGAGAGCACAGATACGCAGTATTTT. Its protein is CASSYERESTDTQYF.

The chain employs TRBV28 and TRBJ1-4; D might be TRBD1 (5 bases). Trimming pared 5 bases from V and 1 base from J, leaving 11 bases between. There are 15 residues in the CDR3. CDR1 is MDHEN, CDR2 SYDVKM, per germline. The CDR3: CASSPSGGTNEKLFF. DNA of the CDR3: TGTGCCAGCAGTCCCTCCGGGGGAACTAATGAAAAACTGTTTTTT.

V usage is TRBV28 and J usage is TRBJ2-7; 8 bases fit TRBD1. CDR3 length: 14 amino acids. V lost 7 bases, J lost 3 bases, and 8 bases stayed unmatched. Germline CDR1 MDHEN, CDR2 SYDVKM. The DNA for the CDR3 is TGTGCCAGCATGGCAGGGGGCAGTGGCTACGAGCAGTACTTC. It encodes CASMAGGSGYEQYF.

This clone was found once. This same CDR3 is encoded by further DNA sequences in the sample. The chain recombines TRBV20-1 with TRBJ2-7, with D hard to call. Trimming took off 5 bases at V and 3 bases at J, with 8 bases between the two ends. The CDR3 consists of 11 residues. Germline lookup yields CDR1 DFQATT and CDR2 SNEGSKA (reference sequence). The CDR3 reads CSAPKGYEQYF. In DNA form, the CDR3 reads TGCAGTGCTCCCAAGGGCTACGAGCAGTACTTC.

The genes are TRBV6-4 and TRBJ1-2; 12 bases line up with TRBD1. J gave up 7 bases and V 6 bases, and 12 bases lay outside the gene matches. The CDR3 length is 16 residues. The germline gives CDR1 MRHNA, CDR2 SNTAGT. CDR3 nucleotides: TGTGCCAGCAGCGAAACCGGGACAGGGGGCGCAGGTGGCTACACCTTC. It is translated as CASSETGTGGAGGYTF.

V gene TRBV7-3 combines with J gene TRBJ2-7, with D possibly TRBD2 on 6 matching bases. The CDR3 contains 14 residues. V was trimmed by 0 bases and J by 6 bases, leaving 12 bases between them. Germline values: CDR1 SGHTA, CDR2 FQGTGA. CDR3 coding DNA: TGTGCCAGCAGCTTAACGGGCAGACTAGGCGAGCAGTACTTC. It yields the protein CASSLTGRLGEQYF.

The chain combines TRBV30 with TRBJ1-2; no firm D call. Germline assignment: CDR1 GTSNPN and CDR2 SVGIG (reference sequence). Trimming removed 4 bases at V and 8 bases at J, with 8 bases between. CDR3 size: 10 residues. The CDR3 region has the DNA TGTGCCTGGAAAGGGAACGGCTACACCTTC. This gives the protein CAWKGNGYTF. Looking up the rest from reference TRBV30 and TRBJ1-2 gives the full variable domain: SQTIHQWPATLVQPVGSPLSLECTVEGTSNPNLYWYRQAAGRGLQLLFYSVGIGQISSEVPQNLSASRPQDRQFILSSKKLLLSDSGFYLCAWKGNGYTFGSGTRLTVV.

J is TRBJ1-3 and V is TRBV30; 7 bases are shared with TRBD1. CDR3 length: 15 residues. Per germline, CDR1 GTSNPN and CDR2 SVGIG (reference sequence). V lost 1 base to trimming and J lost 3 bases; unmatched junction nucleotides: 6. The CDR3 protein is CAWSDEGARGNTIYF. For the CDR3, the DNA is TGTGCCTGGAGTGACGAGGGGGCGCGTGGAAACACCATATATTTT.

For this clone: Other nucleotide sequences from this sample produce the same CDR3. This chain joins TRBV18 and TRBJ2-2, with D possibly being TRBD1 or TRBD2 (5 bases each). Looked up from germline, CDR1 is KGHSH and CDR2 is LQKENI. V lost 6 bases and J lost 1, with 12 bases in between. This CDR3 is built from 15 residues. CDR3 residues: CASSTGTVNTGELFF. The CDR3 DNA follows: TGTGCCAGCTCCACCGGGACGGTGAACACCGGGGAGCTGTTTTTT.

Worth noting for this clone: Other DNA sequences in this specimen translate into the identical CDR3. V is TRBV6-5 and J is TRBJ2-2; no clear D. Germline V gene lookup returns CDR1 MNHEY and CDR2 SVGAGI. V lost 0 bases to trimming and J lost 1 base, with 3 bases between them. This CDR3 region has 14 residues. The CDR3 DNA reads TGTGCCAGCAGTTACTCCCGGAACACCGGGGAGCTGTTTTTT. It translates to CASSYSRNTGELFF.

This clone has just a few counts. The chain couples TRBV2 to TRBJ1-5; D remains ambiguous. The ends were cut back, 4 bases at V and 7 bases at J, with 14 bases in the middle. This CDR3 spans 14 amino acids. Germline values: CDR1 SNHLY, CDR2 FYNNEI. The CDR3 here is CASSAGGRSQPQHF. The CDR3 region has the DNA TGTGCCAGCAGTGCAGGAGGGCGGTCACAGCCCCAGCATTTT.

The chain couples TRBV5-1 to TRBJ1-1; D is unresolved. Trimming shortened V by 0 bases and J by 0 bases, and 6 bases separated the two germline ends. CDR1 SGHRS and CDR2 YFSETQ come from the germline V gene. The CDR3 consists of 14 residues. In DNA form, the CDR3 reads TGCGCCAGCAGCTTGGACTACATGAACACTGAAGCTTTCTTT. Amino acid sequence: CASSLDYMNTEAFF.

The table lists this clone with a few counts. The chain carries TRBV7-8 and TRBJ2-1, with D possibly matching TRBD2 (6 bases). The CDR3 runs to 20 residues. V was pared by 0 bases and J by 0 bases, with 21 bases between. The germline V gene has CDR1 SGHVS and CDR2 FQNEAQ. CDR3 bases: TGTGCCAGCAGCTTAGCTAGCGGCAGTCATCAGCGGAGCTCCTACAATGAGCAGTTCTTC. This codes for CASSLASGSHQRSSYNEQFF.

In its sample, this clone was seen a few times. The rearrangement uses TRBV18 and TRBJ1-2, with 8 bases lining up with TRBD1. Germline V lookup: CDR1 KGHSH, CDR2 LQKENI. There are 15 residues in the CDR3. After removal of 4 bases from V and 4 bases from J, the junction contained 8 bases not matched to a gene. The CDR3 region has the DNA TGTGCCAGCTCACTAGGTGGACAGGGAACCTATGGCTACACCTTC. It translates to CASSLGGQGTYGYTF.

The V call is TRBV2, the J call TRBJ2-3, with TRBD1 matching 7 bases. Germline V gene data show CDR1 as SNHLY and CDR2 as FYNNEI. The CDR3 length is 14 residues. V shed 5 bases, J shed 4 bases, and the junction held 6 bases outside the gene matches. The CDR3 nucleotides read TGTGCCAGCAGTCGGGACAGCAACCCAGATACGCAGTATTTT. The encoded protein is CASSRDSNPDTQYF.